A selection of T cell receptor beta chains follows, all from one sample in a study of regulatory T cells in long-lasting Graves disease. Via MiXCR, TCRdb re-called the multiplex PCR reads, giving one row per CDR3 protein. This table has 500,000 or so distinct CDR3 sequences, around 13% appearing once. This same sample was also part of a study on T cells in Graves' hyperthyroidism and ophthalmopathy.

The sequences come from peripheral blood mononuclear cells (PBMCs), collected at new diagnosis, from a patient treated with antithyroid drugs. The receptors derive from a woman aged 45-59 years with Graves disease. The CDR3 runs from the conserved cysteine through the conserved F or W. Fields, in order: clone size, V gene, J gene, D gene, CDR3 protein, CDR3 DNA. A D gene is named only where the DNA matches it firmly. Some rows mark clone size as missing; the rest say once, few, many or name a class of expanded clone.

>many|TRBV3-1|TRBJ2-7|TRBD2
CASSQELAGAVNYEQYF
TGTGCCAGCAGCCAAGAACTAGCGGGAGCTGTCAACTACGAGCAGTACTTC
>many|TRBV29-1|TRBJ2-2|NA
CSGVHGAGELFF
TGCAGCGGCGTGCACGGAGCCGGGGAGCTGTTTTTT
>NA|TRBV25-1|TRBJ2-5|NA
CASSEFRQQETQYF
TGTGCCAGCAGTGAATTCAGACAGCAAGAGACCCAGTACTTC
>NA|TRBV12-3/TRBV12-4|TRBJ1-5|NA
CASSYYGRDTNQPQHF
TGTGCCAGCAGCTATTATGGTCGGGACACGAATCAGCCCCAGCATTTT
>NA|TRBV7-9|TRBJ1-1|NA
CASSPTGVAEAFF
TGTGCCAGCAGCCCGACTGGAGTAGCTGAAGCTTTCTTT
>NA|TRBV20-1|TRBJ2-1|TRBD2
CSATSGTKYYNEQFF
TGCAGTGCCACTAGCGGGACCAAATACTACAATGAGCAGTTCTTC
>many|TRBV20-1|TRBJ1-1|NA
CSVETLNTEAFF
TGCAGTGTAGAGACACTTAACACTGAAGCTTTCTTT
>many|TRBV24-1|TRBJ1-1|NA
CATSDLDRKAFF
TGTGCCACCAGTGATTTGGACAGGAAAGCTTTCTTT
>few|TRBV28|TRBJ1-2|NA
CASSDRLKAYGYTF
TGTGCCAGCAGTGACAGGTTAAAGGCCTATGGCTACACCTTC
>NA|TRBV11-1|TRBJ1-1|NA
CASSLLMGMNTEAFF
TGTGCCAGCAGCTTACTGATGGGGATGAACACTGAAGCTTTCTTT
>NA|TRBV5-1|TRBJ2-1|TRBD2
CASSPGAAGGGEQFF
TGCGCCAGCAGCCCAGGGGCAGCGGGAGGGGGTGAGCAGTTCTTC
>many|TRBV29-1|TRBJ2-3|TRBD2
CSVEGRAPAGLAGVRPDTQYF
TGCAGCGTTGAAGGCAGGGCTCCCGCGGGACTAGCGGGAGTACGGCCAGATACGCAGTATTTT
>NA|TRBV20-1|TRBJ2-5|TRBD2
CSAREWASGQETQYF
TGCAGTGCTAGAGAATGGGCTAGCGGCCAAGAGACCCAGTACTTC
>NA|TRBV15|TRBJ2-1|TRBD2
CATSRGASGAWGRGNEQFF
TGTGCCACCAGCAGAGGCGCTAGCGGGGCCTGGGGGAGGGGGAATGAGCAGTTCTTC
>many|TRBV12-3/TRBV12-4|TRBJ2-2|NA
CASSFLGGELFF
TGTGCCAGCAGTTTTCTCGGCGGGGAGCTGTTTTTT
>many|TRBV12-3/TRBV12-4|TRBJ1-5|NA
CASSPWEQGDQPQHF
TGTGCCAGCAGTCCCTGGGAACAGGGAGATCAGCCCCAGCATTTT
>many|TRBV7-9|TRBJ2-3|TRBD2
CASSLVGLAHSTDTQYF
TGTGCCAGCAGCTTAGTGGGACTAGCGCATAGCACAGATACGCAGTATTTT
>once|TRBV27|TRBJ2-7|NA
CAGTYRVGSYEQYF
TGTGCCGGCACCTACAGGGTAGGATCCTACGAGCAGTACTTC
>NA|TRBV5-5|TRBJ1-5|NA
CASSFALGLGRTYSNQPQHF
TGTGCCAGCAGCTTTGCTTTGGGTTTAGGCAGGACCTATAGCAATCAGCCCCAGCATTTT
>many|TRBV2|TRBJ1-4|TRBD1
CASSKQGAGEKLFF
TGTGCCAGCAGTAAACAGGGGGCCGGTGAAAAACTGTTTTTT
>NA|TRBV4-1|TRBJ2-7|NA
CASSVSGGVYEQYF
TGCGCCAGCAGCGTCTCCGGAGGGGTATACGAGCAGTACTTC
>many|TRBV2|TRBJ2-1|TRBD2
CASKGTSDYDNEQFF
TGTGCCAGCAAGGGGACTAGCGACTACGACAATGAGCAGTTCTTC
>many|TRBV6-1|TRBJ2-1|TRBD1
CASSLYRGSSYNEQFF
TGTGCCAGCAGCCTCTACAGGGGGAGCTCCTACAATGAGCAGTTCTTC
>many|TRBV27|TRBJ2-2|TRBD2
CASSFTSGRSGELFF
TGTGCCAGCAGTTTTACTAGCGGGAGATCCGGGGAGCTGTTTTTT
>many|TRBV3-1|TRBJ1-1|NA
CASSQREMNTEAFF
TGTGCCAGCAGCCAAAGGGAGATGAACACTGAAGCTTTCTTT
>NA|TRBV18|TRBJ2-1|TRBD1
CASSPSATGGNEQFF
TGTGCCAGCTCACCGAGCGCGACAGGGGGCAATGAGCAGTTCTTC
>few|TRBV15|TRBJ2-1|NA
CAKGGYNEQFF
TGTGCAAAAGGAGGCTACAATGAGCAGTTCTTC
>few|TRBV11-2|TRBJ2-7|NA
CASSPFTGHLLEEQYF
TGTGCCAGCAGCCCCTTCACGGGACACCTTTTGGAGGAGCAGTACTTC
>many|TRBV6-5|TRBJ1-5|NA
CASSYDSTQPQHF
TGTGCCAGCAGTTATGACAGTACTCAGCCCCAGCATTTT
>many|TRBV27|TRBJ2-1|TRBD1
CASSLTGGVGNEQFF
TGTGCCAGCAGTTTAACAGGGGGCGTAGGGAATGAGCAGTTCTTC
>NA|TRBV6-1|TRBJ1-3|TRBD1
CASRIGTGDGNTIYF
TGTGCCAGCAGAATAGGGACAGGAGACGGAAACACCATATATTTT
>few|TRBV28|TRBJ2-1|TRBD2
CASSERRLAGVSSYNEQFF
TGTGCCAGCAGTGAGAGGCGGCTAGCGGGAGTGTCCTCCTACAATGAGCAGTTCTTC
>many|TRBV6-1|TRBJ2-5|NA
CASVPTTQETQYF
TGTGCCAGCGTGCCGACCACCCAAGAGACCCAGTACTTC
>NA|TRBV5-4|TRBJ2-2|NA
CASSSGRENTGELFF
TGTGCCAGCAGCTCCGGACGGGAGAACACCGGGGAGCTGTTTTTT
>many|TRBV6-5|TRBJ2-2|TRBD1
CASSYLTGETGELFF
TGTGCCAGCAGTTACTTGACAGGGGAGACCGGGGAGCTGTTTTTT
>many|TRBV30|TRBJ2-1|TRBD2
CAWYRGGSGYEQFF
TGTGCCTGGTATCGTGGCGGGAGTGGGTATGAGCAGTTCTTC
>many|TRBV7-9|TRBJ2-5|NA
CASSLGGGPNYGETQYF
TGTGCCAGCAGCTTAGGGGGGGGGCCCAACTACGGAGAGACCCAGTACTTC
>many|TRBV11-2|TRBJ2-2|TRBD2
CASSTNPGLATGELFF
TGTGCCAGCAGCACGAACCCGGGACTAGCTACCGGGGAGCTGTTTTTT
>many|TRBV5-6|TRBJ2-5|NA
CASSLEGGILETQYF
TGTGCCAGCAGCTTGGAGGGCGGGATCCTAGAGACCCAGTACTTC
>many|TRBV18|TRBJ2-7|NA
CASSPLGRPAEGYEQYF
TGTGCCAGCTCACCACTAGGTCGGCCAGCGGAGGGGTACGAGCAGTACTTC
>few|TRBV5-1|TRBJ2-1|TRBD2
CASRIGREVDEQFF
TGCGCCAGCAGAATTGGGCGGGAGGTGGATGAGCAGTTCTTC